The subject of this entry is one T cell receptor beta chain. Germline values: CDR1 KGHDR, CDR2 SFDVKD. Trimming removed 0 bases from V and 2 bases from J, with 10 bases in between. CDR3 length: 17 amino acids. The method was immunoSEQ multiplex PCR; TCRdb's version includes in-frame clones alone and lacks a portion of them. The sample contains 150,000 to 200,000 clones, roughly 87% of which appear only once. This sample is part of a study of blood T cell repertoires in COVID-19. The chain joins TRBV24-1 to TRBJ1-6; D is ambiguous. The sequence came from a man aged 60 to 75 with active or convalescent COVID-19. Sequencing input: peripheral blood. The CDR3 coding sequence is TGTGCCACCAGTGATTTGATAGGGAGAACCTATAATTCACCCCTCCACTTT. Translated: CATSDLIGRTYNSPLHF.